This T cell receptor beta chain stems from a study of blood T cells in healthy people across ages. The CDR3 length is 16 residues. Germline loops: CDR1 SGHRS, CDR2 YFSETQ. The V gene lost 1 base and the J gene lost 3 bases, with 16 bases spanning the gap. A sample-barcoded 5' primer and a J-beta primer mix were used in a second PCR of roughly 7 to 11 cycles. TCRdb analysed the 5' RACE reads with MiXCR anew, one entry per CDR3 protein. The sample carries roughly 1.5 million distinct CDR3 sequences, 42% recorded once. This sequence joins TRBV5-1 and TRBJ1-1; D remains unclear. The TCR originated in a young woman in good health. Sequencing was done on a sample of blood. The CDR3 nucleotides are TGCGCCAGCAGCTTGAGTCCTGGGCGGAGAGACACTGAAGCTTTCTTT. It translates to CASSLSPGRRDTEAFF.